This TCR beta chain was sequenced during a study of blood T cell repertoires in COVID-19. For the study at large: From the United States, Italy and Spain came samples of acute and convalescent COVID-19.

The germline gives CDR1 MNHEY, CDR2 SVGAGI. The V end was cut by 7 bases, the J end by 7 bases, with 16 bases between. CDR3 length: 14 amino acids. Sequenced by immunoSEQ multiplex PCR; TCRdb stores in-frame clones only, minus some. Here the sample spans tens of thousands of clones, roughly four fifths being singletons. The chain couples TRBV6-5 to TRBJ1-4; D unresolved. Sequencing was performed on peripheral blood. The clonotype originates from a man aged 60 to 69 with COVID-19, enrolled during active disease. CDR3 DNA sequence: TGTGCCAGCACCCTAGTTCCTCGGGGTGAAAAACTGTTTTTT. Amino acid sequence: CASTLVPRGEKLFF.